This entry features one T cell receptor beta chain sequence. Its antigen is currently unknown. With 60 Vbeta and 13 Jbeta primers, the PCR was carried out. Assay used: immunoSEQ multiplex PCR; TCRdb lists only in-frame clones, some missing. In the table there are around 150,000 clones, about 79% of which are singletons. The sample comes from a study of cytomegalovirus exposure and HLA in healthy donors. Study-level results: The classifier, whose performance was assessed in both the original and validation cohorts, reportedly diagnosed cytomegalovirus status with high specificity and sensitivity. The later analysis indicated that the majority of CMV-associated TCR beta chains appeared HLA-restricted.

V shed 4 bases and J shed 4 bases, with 15 bases lying between them. Per the germline V gene, CDR1 is SGHRS and CDR2 is YFSETQ. The CDR3 runs 15 residues. This clonotype was obtained from a female donor in good health and CMV-seropositive. The chain employs TRBV5-1 and TRBJ2-1; D is uncertain. Sequencing was performed on PBMCs. CDR3 loop: CASSADLGTYNEQFF. Written as DNA, the CDR3 is TGCGCCAGCAGCGCAGACTTAGGTACATACAATGAGCAGTTCTTC.